Each of the 5 T cell receptor beta chains below was sequenced from the same sample in a study of T cells in women clearing cervical HPV infection. Measured with immunoSEQ multiplex PCR; TCRdb has only the in-frame clones, and not every one. This table holds tens of thousands of clones. Sequences were obtained from blood buffy coat. All receptors come from a woman between 18 and 70 years old with a cervical HPV16 infection that either progressed to CIN3+ or cleared (not recorded which).

The covered CDR3 bases are TGCGCCAGCAGGGGACAGGGATTTGAGACC. Its protein is CASRGQGFET. The complete CDR3 protein is CASRGQGFETQYF. V usage is TRBV10-2 and J usage is TRBJ2-5, with 9 bases that match TRBD1. The read gets to within 3 residues of the CDR3 end, and the germline J gene fills in the rest. V lost 6 bases to trimming and J lost 5 bases; unmatched junction nucleotides: 4. CDR1 is WSHSY and CDR2 is SAAADI in the germline V gene. The CDR3 is made up of 13 amino acids.

The CDR3 loop is CASRVLAGESYEQYF. The sequenced part of the CDR3 DNA is TGCGCCAGCAGAGTATTAGCGGGTGAATCCTACGAG. The V and J genes are TRBV5-1 and TRBJ2-7; 7 nucleotides line up with TRBD2. Read data end 3 residues before the CDR3 end; the end is taken from the germline J gene. The CDR3 loop spans 15 amino acids. Trimming cost V 5 bases and J 1 base; bases outside gene matches: 9. Germline CDR1 is SGHRS and CDR2 is YFSETQ.

Notes on this clone: The read ends 3 residues before the CDR3 terminus; that terminus is restored from the germline J gene. This chain joins TRBV30 and TRBJ1-1, with D possibly TRBD1 on 5 matching bases. Germline CDR1 reads GTSNPN; CDR2 reads SVGIG (reference sequence). The length of the CDR3 is 11 residues. This CDR3 is CAWGIGGEAFF. The CDR3 DNA, read in part, is TGTGCCTGGGGGATCGGGGGAGAA. Looking up the rest from reference TRBV30 and TRBJ1-1 gives the full variable domain: SQTIHQWPATLVQPVGSPLSLECTVEGTSNPNLYWYRQAAGRGLQLLFYSVGIGQISSEVPQNLSASRPQDRQFILSSKKLLLSDSGFYLCAWGIGGEAFFGQGTRLTVV.

As concerns this clone: The CDR3 end lies 3 residues beyond the end of the read and is filled in from the germline J gene. This chain links TRBV7-2 with TRBJ1-2, with D uncertain. This CDR3 comprises 15 residues. The germline CDR1 and CDR2 sequences are SGHTA and FQGNSA. The CDR3 protein is CASSSIAGSYNDYTF. The DNA read from the CDR3 is TGTGCCAGCAGCTCTATAGCGGGGTCCTACAATGAC.

Remarks on this clone: The CDR3 goes on 3 residues after the read ends, and that part is filled in from the germline J gene. The chain links TRBV19 to TRBJ1-3; D not certain. The CDR3 totals 12 residues. CDR1 and CDR2 from the germline V gene are LNHDA and SQIVND (reference sequence). Trimming removed 5 bases from V and 4 bases from J, with 6 bases in between. CDR3 loop: CASSSRGNTIYF. The CDR3 DNA, read in part, is TGTGCCAGTAGTTCCAGGGGAAACACC.